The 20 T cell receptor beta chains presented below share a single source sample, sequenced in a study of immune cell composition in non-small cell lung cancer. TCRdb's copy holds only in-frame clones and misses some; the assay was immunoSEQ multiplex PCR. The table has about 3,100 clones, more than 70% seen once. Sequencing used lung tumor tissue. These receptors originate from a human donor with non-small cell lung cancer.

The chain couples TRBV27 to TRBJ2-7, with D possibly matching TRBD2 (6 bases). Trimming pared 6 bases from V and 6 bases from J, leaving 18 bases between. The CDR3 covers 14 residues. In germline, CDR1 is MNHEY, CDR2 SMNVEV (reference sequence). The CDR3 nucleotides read TGTGCCAGCAGCTTTGGGGCTAAGGAGGGCGAGCAGTACTTC. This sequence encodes CASSFGAKEGEQYF.

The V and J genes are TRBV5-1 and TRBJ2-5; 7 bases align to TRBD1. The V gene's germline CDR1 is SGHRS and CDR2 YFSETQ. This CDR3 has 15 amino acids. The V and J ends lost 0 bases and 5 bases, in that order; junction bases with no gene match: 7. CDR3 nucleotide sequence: TGCGCCAGCAGCTTGGGAGACAGGGCGGACGAGACCCAGTACTTC. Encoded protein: CASSLGDRADETQYF.

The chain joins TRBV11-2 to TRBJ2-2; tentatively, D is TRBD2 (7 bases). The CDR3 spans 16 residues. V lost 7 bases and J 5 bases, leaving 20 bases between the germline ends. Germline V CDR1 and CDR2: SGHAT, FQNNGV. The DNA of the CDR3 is TGTGCCAGCATCTCTGGGGGGGGCCGGGGAACCGGGGAGCTGTTTTTT. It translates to CASISGGGRGTGELFF.

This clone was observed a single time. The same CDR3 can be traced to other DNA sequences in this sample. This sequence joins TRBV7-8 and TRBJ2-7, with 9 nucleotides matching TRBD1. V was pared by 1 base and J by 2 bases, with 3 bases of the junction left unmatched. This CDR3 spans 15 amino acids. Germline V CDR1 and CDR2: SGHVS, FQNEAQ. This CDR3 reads CASSLGGQGAYEQYF. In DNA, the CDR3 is TGTGCCAGCAGCTTAGGGGGACAGGGCGCCTACGAGCAGTACTTC.

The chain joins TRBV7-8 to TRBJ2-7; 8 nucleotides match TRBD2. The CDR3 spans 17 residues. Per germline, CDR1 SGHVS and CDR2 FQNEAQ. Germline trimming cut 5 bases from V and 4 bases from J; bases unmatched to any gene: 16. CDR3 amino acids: CASSLYPEGTSTYEQYF. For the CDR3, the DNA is TGTGCCAGCAGCCTTTACCCCGAAGGGACTAGTACTTACGAGCAGTACTTC.

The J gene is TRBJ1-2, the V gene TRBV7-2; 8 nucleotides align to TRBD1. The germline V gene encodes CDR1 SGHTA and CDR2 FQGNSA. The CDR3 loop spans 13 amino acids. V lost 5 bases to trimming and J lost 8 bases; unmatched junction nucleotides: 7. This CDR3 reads CASSPDRVRGYTF. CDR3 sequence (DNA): TGTGCCAGCAGCCCGGACAGGGTCCGGGGCTACACCTTC.

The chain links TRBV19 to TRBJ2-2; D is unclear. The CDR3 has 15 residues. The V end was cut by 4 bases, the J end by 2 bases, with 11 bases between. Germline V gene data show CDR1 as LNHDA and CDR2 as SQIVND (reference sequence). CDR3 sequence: CASSNRPGNTGELFF. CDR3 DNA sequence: TGTGCCAGTAGTAATAGGCCAGGCAACACCGGGGAGCTGTTTTTT.

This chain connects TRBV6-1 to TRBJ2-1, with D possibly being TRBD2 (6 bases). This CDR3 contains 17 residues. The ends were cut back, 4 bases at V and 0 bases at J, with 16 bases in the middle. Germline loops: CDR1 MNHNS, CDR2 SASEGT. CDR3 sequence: CASSGIGAGISYNEQFF. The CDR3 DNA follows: TGTGCCAGCAGTGGGATCGGAGCGGGCATCTCCTACAATGAGCAGTTCTTC.

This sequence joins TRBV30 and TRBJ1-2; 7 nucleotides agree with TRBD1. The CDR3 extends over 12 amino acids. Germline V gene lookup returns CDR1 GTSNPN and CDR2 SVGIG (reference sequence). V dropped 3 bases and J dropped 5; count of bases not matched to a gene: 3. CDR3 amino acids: CAWRGGAYGYTF. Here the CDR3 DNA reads TGTGCCTGGAGAGGGGGCGCATATGGCTACACCTTC.

The CDR3 DNA is TGTGCTAGTGGTTTGAGTACGGCAGGGGCTAATGAAAAACTGTTTTTT. Translating it yields CASGLSTAGANEKLFF. The V gene is TRBV12-5, the J gene TRBJ1-4; tentatively, D is TRBD1 (6 bases). Germline V lookup: CDR1 LGHNT, CDR2 FRNRAP. Trimming shortened V by 2 bases and J by 3 bases, and 13 bases separated the two germline ends. The CDR3 has 16 amino acids.

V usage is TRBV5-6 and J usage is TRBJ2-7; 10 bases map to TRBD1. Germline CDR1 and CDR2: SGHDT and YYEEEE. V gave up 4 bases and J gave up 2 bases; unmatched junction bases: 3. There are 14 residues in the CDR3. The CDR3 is CASSTGQGAYEQYV. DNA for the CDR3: TGTGCCAGCAGCACCGGACAGGGGGCCTACGAGCAGTACGTC.

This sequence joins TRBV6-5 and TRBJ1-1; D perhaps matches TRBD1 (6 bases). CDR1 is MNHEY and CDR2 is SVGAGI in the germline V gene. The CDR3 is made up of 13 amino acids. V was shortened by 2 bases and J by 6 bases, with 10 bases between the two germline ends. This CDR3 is CASSYAAGAEAFF. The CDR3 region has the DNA TGTGCCAGCAGTTACGCGGCAGGGGCTGAAGCTTTCTTT.

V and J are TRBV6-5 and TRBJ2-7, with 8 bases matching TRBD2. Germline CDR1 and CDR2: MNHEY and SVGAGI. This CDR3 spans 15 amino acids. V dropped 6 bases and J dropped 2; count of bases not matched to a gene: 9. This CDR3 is CASSPFPGGAYEQYF. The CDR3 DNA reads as TGTGCCAGCAGCCCCTTTCCCGGGGGGGCCTACGAGCAGTACTTC.

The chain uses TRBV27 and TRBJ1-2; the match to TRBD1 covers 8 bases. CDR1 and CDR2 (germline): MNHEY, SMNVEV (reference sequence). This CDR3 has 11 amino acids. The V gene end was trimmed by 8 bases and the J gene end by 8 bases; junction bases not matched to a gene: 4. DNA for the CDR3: TGTGCCAGCCGAGACAGGGGAGGCTACACCTTC. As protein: CASRDRGGYTF.

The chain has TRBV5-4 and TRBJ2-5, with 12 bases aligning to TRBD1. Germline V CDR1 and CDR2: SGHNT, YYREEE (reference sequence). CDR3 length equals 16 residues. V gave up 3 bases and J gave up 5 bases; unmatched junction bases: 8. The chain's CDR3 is CASSSAGQGAGETQYF. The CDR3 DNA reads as TGTGCCAGCAGCTCGGCGGGACAGGGGGCCGGCGAGACCCAGTACTTC.

This CDR3 reads CASSINGVTEAFF. In DNA form, the CDR3 reads TGTGCCAGTAGTATAAACGGGGTTACTGAAGCTTTCTTT. V and J are TRBV19 and TRBJ1-1; D unresolved. The CDR3 contains 13 residues. Trimming shortened V by 2 bases and J by 5 bases, and 9 bases separated the two germline ends. Germline V gene lookup returns CDR1 LNHDA and CDR2 SQIVND (reference sequence). Filled out from reference TRBV19 and TRBJ1-1, the complete variable domain reads DGGITQSPKYLFRKEGQNVTLSCEQNLNHDAMYWYRQDPGQGLRLIYYSQIVNDFQKGDIAEGYSVSREKKESFPLTVTSAQKNPTAFYLCASSINGVTEAFFGQGTRLTVV.

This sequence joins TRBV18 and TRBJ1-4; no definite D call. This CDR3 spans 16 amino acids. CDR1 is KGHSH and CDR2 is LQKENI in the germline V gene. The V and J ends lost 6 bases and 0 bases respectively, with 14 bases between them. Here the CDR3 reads CASSPVVSPTNEKLFF. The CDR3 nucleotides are TGTGCCAGCTCCCCCGTTGTGAGTCCAACTAATGAAAAACTGTTTTTT. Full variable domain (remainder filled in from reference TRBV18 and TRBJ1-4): NAGVMQNPRHLVRRRGQEARLRCSPMKGHSHVYWYRQLPEEGLKFMVYLQKENIIDESGMPKERFSAEFPKEGPSILRIQQVVRGDSAAYFCASSPVVSPTNEKLFFGSGTQLSVL.

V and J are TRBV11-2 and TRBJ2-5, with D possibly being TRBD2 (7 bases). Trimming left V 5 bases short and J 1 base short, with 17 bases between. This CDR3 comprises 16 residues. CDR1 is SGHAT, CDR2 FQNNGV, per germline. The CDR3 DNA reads TGTGCCAGCAGCCAAATGGGGGGGCGGCTCCAAGAGACCCAGTACTTC. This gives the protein CASSQMGGRLQETQYF. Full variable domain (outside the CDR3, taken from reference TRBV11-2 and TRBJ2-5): EAGVAQSPRYKIIEKRQSVAFWCNPISGHATLYWYQQILGQGPKLLIQFQNNGVVDDSQLPKDRFSAERLKGVDSTLKIQPAKLEDSAVYLCASSQMGGRLQETQYFGPGTRLLVL.

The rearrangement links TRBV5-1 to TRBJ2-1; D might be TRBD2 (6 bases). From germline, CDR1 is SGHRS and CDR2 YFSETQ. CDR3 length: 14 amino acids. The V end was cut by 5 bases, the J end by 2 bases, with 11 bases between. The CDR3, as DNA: TGCGCCAGCAGAGAAGTAGCGGCCTACAATGAGCAGTTCTTC. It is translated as CASREVAAYNEQFF.

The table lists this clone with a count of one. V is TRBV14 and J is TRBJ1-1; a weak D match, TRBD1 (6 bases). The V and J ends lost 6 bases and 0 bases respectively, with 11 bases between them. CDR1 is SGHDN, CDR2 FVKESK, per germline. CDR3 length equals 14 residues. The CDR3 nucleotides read TGTGCCAGCAGACGGGGGGGGCTGAACACTGAAGCTTTCTTT. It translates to CASRRGGLNTEAFF.